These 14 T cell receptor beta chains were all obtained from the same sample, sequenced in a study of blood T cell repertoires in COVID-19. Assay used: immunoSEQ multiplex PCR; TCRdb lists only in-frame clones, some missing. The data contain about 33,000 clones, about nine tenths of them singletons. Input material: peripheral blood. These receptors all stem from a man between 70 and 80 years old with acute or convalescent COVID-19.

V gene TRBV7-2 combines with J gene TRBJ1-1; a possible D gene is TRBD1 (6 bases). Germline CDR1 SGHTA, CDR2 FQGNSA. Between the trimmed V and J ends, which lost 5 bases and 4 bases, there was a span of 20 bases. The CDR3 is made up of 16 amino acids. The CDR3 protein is CASSTRTDVRGTEAFF. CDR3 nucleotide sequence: TGTGCCAGCAGCACCCGGACAGACGTTCGGGGCACTGAAGCTTTCTTT.

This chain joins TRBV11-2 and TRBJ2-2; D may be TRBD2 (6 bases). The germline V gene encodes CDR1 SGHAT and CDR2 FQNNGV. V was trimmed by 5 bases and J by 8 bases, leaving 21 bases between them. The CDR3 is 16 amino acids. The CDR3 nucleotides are TGTGCCAGCAGCCCCCTAACTGGAGGGACCACTGGGGAGCTGTTTTTT. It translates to CASSPLTGGTTGELFF.

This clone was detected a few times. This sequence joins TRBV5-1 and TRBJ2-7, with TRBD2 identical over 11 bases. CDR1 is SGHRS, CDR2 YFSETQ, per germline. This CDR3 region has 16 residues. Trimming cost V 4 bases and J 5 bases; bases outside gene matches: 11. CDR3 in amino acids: CASSPTLAGVSDEQYF. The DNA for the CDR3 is TGCGCCAGCAGCCCCACACTAGCGGGAGTTTCGGACGAGCAGTACTTC.

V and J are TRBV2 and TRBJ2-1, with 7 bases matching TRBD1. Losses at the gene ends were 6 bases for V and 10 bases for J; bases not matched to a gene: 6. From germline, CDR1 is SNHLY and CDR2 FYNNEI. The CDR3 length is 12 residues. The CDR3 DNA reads TGTGCCAGCAGGCTGGGACAGCTAGAGCAGTTCTTC. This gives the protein CASRLGQLEQFF.

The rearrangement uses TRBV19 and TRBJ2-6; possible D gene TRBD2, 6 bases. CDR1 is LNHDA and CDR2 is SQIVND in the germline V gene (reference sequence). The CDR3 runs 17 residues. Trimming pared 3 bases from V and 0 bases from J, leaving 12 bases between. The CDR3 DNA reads TGTGCCAGTAGTATTGGCGGGGCGAACTCTGGGGCCAACGTCCTGACTTTC. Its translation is CASSIGGANSGANVLTF.

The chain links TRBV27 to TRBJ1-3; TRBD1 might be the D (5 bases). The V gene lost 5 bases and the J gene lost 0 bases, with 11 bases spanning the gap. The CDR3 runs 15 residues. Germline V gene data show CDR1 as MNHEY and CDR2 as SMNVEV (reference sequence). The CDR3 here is CASSPAGGSGNTIYF. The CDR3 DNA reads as TGTGCCAGCAGTCCCGCCGGGGGCTCTGGAAACACCATATATTTT.

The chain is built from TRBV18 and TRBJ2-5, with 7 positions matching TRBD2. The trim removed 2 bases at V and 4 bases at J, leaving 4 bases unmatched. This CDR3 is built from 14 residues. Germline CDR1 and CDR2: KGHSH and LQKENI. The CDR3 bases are TGTGCCAGCTCACCATTCGCGGGAGTAGAGACCCAGTACTTC. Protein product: CASSPFAGVETQYF. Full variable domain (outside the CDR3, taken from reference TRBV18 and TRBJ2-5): NAGVMQNPRHLVRRRGQEARLRCSPMKGHSHVYWYRQLPEEGLKFMVYLQKENIIDESGMPKERFSAEFPKEGPSILRIQQVVRGDSAAYFCASSPFAGVETQYFGPGTRLLVL.

CDR3 sequence reads: CASSPGGRVDYEQYF. The CDR3 nucleotides read TGCGCCAGCAGCCCAGGAGGGCGGGTAGACTACGAGCAGTACTTC. V usage is TRBV5-1 and J usage is TRBJ2-7, with D maybe TRBD2 (6 bases). Trimming took 4 bases from V and 3 from J, leaving 17 bases between them. CDR1 is SGHRS and CDR2 is YFSETQ in the germline V gene. The CDR3 has 15 amino acids.

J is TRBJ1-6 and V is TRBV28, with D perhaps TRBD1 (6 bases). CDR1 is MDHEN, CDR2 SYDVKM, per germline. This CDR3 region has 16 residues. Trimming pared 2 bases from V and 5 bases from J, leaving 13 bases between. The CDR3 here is CASSLVRGRNNSPLHF. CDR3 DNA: TGTGCCAGCAGTTTAGTCAGGGGACGAAATAATTCACCCCTCCACTTT.

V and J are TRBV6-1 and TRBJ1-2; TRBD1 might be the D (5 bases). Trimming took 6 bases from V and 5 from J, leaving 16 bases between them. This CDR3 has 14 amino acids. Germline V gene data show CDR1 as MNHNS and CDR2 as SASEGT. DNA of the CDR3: TGTGCCAGCAGCTCCGAAGGGGAAAAATATGGCTACACCTTC. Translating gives CASSSEGEKYGYTF.

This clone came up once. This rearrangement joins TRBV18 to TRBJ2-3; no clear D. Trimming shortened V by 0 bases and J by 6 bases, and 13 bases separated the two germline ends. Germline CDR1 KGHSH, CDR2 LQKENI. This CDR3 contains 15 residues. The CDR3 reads CASSPPYPVQDTQYF. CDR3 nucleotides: TGTGCCAGCTCACCACCGTACCCAGTCCAGGATACGCAGTATTTT.

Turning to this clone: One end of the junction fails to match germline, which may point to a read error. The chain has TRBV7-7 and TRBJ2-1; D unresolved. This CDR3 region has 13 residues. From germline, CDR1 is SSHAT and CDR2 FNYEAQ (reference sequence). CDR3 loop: CASSLNYYNEQFF. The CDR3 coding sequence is TGTGCTAGCAGCTTAAACTACTACAATGAGCAGTTCTTC.

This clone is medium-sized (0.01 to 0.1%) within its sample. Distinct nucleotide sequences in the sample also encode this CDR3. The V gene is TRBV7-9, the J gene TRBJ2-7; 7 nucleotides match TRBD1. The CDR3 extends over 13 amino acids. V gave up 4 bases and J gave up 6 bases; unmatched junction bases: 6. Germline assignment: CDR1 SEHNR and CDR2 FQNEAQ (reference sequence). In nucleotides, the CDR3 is TGTGCCAGCAGCTCCCAGACAGGGTCCGAGCAGTACTTC. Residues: CASSSQTGSEQYF. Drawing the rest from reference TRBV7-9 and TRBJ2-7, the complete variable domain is DTGVSQNPRHKITKRGQNVTFRCDPISEHNRLYWYRQTLGQGPEFLTYFQNEAQLEKSRLLSDRFSAERPKGSFSTLEIQRTEQGDSAMYLCASSSQTGSEQYFGPGTRLTVT.

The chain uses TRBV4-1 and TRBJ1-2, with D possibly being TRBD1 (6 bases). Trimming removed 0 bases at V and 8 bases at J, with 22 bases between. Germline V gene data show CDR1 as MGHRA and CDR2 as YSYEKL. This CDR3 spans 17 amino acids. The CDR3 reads CASSQDSHGNRVGGYTF. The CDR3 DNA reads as TGCGCCAGCAGCCAAGATTCCCACGGGAACAGGGTGGGCGGCTACACCTTC.